This TCR beta chain was recovered during a study of T cell repertoires in cytomegalovirus infection. Study background: CMV epitopes used comprised recently identified HLA-C-restricted ones and well-studied HLA-B-restricted ones.

This CDR3 contains 12 residues. Looked up from germline, CDR1 is LGHDT and CDR2 is YNNKEL (reference sequence). Trimming stripped 3 bases from V and 13 bases from J, with 12 bases between. TCRdb called the reads again in MiXCR, with one record for every CDR3 protein. The sample contains approximately 590,000 distinct CDR3 sequences, approximately 40% of which appear only once. Study outcomes and limitations: What dominated the ex vivo response were HLA-C-restricted CMV-specific TCR beta clonotypes.

This clonotype was seen a handful of times. What it binds is not known. The sequence came from a human donor in good health (CMV status not recorded). Some clones in this sample may be carry-over from other donors' samples. This specimen was cultured PBMCs, taken from culture after CMV antigen stimulation. This rearrangement joins TRBV3-1 to TRBJ1-4, with no clear D. Written as DNA, the CDR3 is TGTGCCAGCAGCCAGATGTCAAGGCCACTGTTTTTT. Its translation: CASSQMSRPLFF.